Here is one T cell receptor beta chain with its context. The CDR3 loop spans 14 amino acids. After removal of 0 bases from V and 15 bases from J, the junction contained 11 bases not matched to a gene. Germline assignment: CDR1 LNHNV and CDR2 YYDKDF (reference sequence). This sample is part of a study of T cell changes during pregnancy in multiple sclerosis. Generated by immunoSEQ multiplex PCR, the TCRdb table keeps only in-frame clones and is missing some. Of approximately 100,000 clones detected, approximately 94% appear once; the ten largest clones hold approximately 1.2%. The input for sequencing was peripheral blood, taken in the second trimester of pregnancy. The V gene is TRBV15, the J gene TRBJ2-1, with 7 bases identical to TRBD2. This clonotype originated in a female donor with multiple sclerosis, enrolled in a pregnancy study. The CDR3: CATSRDLSGPRRFF. The CDR3, as DNA: TGTGCCACCAGCAGAGATCTTAGCGGGCCTAGACGGTTCTTC.